These 24 T cell receptor beta chains originate from one sample sequenced in a study of blood T cell repertoires in COVID-19. The method was immunoSEQ multiplex PCR; TCRdb's version includes in-frame clones alone and lacks a portion of them. The table lists approximately 150,000 clones, approximately 84% of them singletons, with roughly a tenth in the top ten. Sequenced input: peripheral blood. These receptors originate from a man aged 70-80 years with active or convalescent COVID-19.

The chain couples TRBV19 to TRBJ2-6; perhaps TRBD1 as D (6 bases). V was clipped by 6 bases and J by 0 bases, with 15 bases between them. CDR1 and CDR2 from the germline V gene are LNHDA and SQIVND (reference sequence). The CDR3 spans 17 residues. CDR3 DNA: TGTGCCAGTAGGGTGACAGGCCCCCACTCTGGGGCCAACGTCCTGACTTTC. Translated: CASRVTGPHSGANVLTF. Full variable domain (outside the CDR3, taken from reference TRBV19 and TRBJ2-6): DGGITQSPKYLFRKEGQNVTLSCEQNLNHDAMYWYRQDPGQGLRLIYYSQIVNDFQKGDIAEGYSVSREKKESFPLTVTSAQKNPTAFYLCASRVTGPHSGANVLTFGAGSRLTVL.

The genes are TRBV3-1 (or the pseudogene TRBV3-2) and TRBJ2-7, with D perhaps TRBD2 (6 bases). The germline CDR1 and CDR2 sequences are LGHDT and YNNKEL (reference sequence). This CDR3 region has 15 residues. V shed 4 bases and J shed 0 bases, with 13 bases lying between them. CDR3 DNA sequence: TGTGCCAGCAGCCTGAGCAGGAGGGCCTCCTACGAGCAGTACTTC. As protein: CASSLSRRASYEQYF.

The chain couples TRBV6-5 to TRBJ1-1; no definite D call. The ends were cut back, 1 base at V and 2 bases at J, with 14 bases in the middle. There are 16 residues in the CDR3. Germline CDR1 MNHEY, CDR2 SVGAGI. This CDR3 is CASSYYSRGPNTEAFF. The CDR3 bases are TGTGCCAGCAGTTACTACTCGCGGGGTCCTAACACTGAAGCTTTCTTT.

The chain links TRBV4-3 to TRBJ2-7, with no clear D. This CDR3 has 13 amino acids. Germline lookup yields CDR1 LGHNA and CDR2 YSLEER. The V end was cut by 4 bases, the J end by 3 bases, with 10 bases between. DNA for the CDR3: TGCGCCAGCAGCCGGCCCCCTCACTACGAGCAGTACTTC. Amino acids: CASSRPPHYEQYF.

The J gene is TRBJ2-7, the V gene TRBV27; possible D gene TRBD2, 5 bases. CDR3 size: 16 residues. In germline, CDR1 is MNHEY, CDR2 SMNVEV (reference sequence). The V end lost 5 bases, the J end lost 3 bases, and 20 bases lay between the germline ends. CDR3 sequence (DNA): TGTGCCAGCAGTCCAAAAAGCGGCCCCGTCTTCTACGAGCAGTACTTC. It codes for CASSPKSGPVFYEQYF.

The chain employs TRBV7-9 and TRBJ1-2; D is uncertain. V lost 5 bases and J 6 bases, leaving 10 bases between the germline ends. The germline gives CDR1 SEHNR, CDR2 FQNEAQ (reference sequence). The CDR3 length is 12 residues. CDR3 sequence: CASSPVGHGYTF. Here the CDR3 DNA reads TGTGCCAGCAGCCCAGTGGGCCATGGCTACACCTTC.

The chain uses TRBV18 and TRBJ2-3; TRBD2 aligns across 11 bases. V gave up 3 bases and J gave up 1 base; unmatched junction bases: 3. Germline values: CDR1 KGHSH, CDR2 LQKENI. The CDR3 covers 16 residues. The CDR3 DNA sequence: TGTGCCAGCTCACCGGTGACTAGCGGGGGCACAGATACGCAGTATTTT. It is translated as CASSPVTSGGTDTQYF.

Regarding this clone: This could be a read error, since a much larger clone is one nucleotide away. V and J are TRBV18 and TRBJ2-2; 7 bases agree with TRBD2. This CDR3 contains 13 residues. Germline CDR1 and CDR2: KGHSH and LQKENI. Trimming took 3 bases from V and 12 from J; bases not matched to a gene: 7. The CDR3: CASSPRQGGKLFF. Here the CDR3 DNA reads TGTGCCAGCTCACCTCGGCAGGGAGGGAAGCTGTTTTTT.

V gene TRBV5-4 combines with J gene TRBJ2-1, with a tentative D call TRBD2 (6 bases). V lost 4 bases to trimming and J lost 0 bases, with 14 bases between them. CDR3 length equals 16 residues. Germline CDR1 reads SGHNT; CDR2 reads YYREEE (reference sequence). The CDR3 loop reads CASSGLATNSYNEQFF. The DNA for the CDR3 is TGTGCCAGCAGCGGGCTAGCGACGAACTCCTACAATGAGCAGTTCTTC.

The V gene is TRBV28, the J gene TRBJ1-2; TRBD1 matches at 7 bases. After removal of 4 bases from V and 3 bases from J, the junction contained 5 bases not matched to a gene. Per the germline V gene, CDR1 is MDHEN and CDR2 is SYDVKM. CDR3 length equals 14 residues. The CDR3 region has the DNA TGTGCCAGCAGTTCCCACAGGGGTGACTATGGCTACACCTTC. Protein product: CASSSHRGDYGYTF.

This clone was picked up a small number of times. J is TRBJ2-7 and V is TRBV12-5; TRBD2 aligns across 8 bases. Germline V lookup: CDR1 LGHNT, CDR2 FRNRAP. The CDR3 runs to 15 residues. The trim removed 7 bases at V and 3 bases at J, leaving 11 bases unmatched. This chain's CDR3 is CASDPVASGHYEQYF. CDR3 sequence (DNA): TGTGCTAGTGACCCGGTGGCTAGCGGGCACTACGAGCAGTACTTC.

Written as DNA, the CDR3 is TGTGCCAGCAGTCTTGCACAGGGCTATCAGCCCCAGCATTTT. This translates into CASSLAQGYQPQHF. The chain combines TRBV6-5 with TRBJ1-5, with D perhaps TRBD1 (6 bases). Trimming took 5 bases from V and 5 from J, leaving 13 bases between them. CDR1 is MNHEY, CDR2 SVGAGI, per germline. The CDR3 has 14 amino acids.

A few counts support this clone. Other DNA sequences from this sample encode an identical CDR3 as well. Here the CDR3 reads CASSLGTVSNQPQHF. For the CDR3, the DNA is TGTGCCAGCAGCTTAGGGACAGTTAGCAATCAGCCCCAGCATTTT. The chain is built from TRBV7-9 and TRBJ1-5; D is perhaps TRBD1 (6 bases). Trimming stripped 1 base from V and 0 bases from J, with 7 bases between. Germline CDR1 reads SEHNR; CDR2 reads FQNEAQ (reference sequence). This CDR3 comprises 15 residues. The whole variable domain, remainder taken from reference TRBV7-9 and TRBJ1-5, is DTGVSQNPRHKITKRGQNVTFRCDPISEHNRLYWYRQTLGQGPEFLTYFQNEAQLEKSRLLSDRFSAERPKGSFSTLEIQRTEQGDSAMYLCASSLGTVSNQPQHFGDGTRLSIL.

V gene TRBV14 combines with J gene TRBJ1-4; the D gene is possibly TRBD1 (5 bases). Germline CDR1 is SGHDN and CDR2 is FVKESK. V was cut by 1 base and J by 11 bases, with 11 bases left in between. CDR3 length equals 13 residues. The chain's CDR3 is CASSQAGGNKLFF. The CDR3 DNA reads TGTGCCAGCAGCCAAGCGGGGGGAAATAAACTGTTTTTT.

J is TRBJ1-5 and V is TRBV4-1; the D is unclear. The CDR3 is 18 amino acids. Germline V lookup: CDR1 MGHRA, CDR2 YSYEKL. Trimming removed 1 base at V and 6 bases at J, with 22 bases between. The CDR3 reads CASSQGLPMGRLAQPQHF. DNA for the CDR3: TGCGCCAGCAGCCAAGGGCTCCCAATGGGGAGGCTGGCTCAGCCCCAGCATTTT.

The chain uses TRBV7-2 and TRBJ2-2, with D perhaps matching TRBD2 (6 bases). The CDR3 is made up of 14 amino acids. CDR1 and CDR2 (germline): SGHTA, FQGNSA. Trimming left V 1 base short and J 8 bases short, with 11 bases between. The CDR3 protein is CASSLGRRAGELFF. The DNA for the CDR3 is TGTGCCAGCAGCTTAGGGAGGAGGGCAGGGGAGCTGTTTTTT.

J is TRBJ2-2 and V is TRBV4-3; tentative D call: TRBD1 (5 bases). The CDR3 length is 15 residues. Germline assignment: CDR1 LGHNA and CDR2 YSLEER. The V end lost 2 bases, the J end lost 9 bases, and 16 bases lay between the germline ends. The CDR3 loop is CASSQQGPSTRELFF. The DNA of the CDR3 is TGCGCCAGCAGCCAACAGGGCCCCTCGACGAGGGAGCTGTTTTTT.

The gene calls are TRBV11-2 and TRBJ2-7; 9 nucleotides match TRBD2. Looked up from germline, CDR1 is SGHAT and CDR2 is FQNNGV. This CDR3 spans 15 amino acids. The V and J ends lost 1 base and 3 bases, in that order; junction bases with no gene match: 4. The CDR3 DNA sequence: TGTGCCAGCAGCTTAGGGACTAGCGTTTACTACGAGCAGTACTTC. Protein sequence: CASSLGTSVYYEQYF.

The V and J genes are TRBV5-5 and TRBJ2-7; weak D call: TRBD2 (6 bases). Germline V CDR1 and CDR2: SGHKS, YYEKEE (reference sequence). There are 15 residues in the CDR3. Deletions cut 0 bases from V and 2 bases from J, with 12 bases between. The CDR3 bases are TGTGCCAGCAGCTTGGCGGGGACTGAGACCTACGAGCAGTACTTC. It codes for CASSLAGTETYEQYF.

The gene calls are TRBV6-5 and TRBJ2-5, with a possible D match to TRBD1 (7 bases). Germline V lookup: CDR1 MNHEY, CDR2 SVGAGI. V was shortened by 2 bases and J by 5 bases, with 12 bases between the two germline ends. The CDR3 is 14 residues long. The chain's CDR3 is CASSYAGQRETQYF. DNA for the CDR3: TGTGCCAGCAGTTACGCGGGACAGCGGGAGACCCAGTACTTC.

The chain uses TRBV25-1 and TRBJ1-5; D is perhaps TRBD1 (6 bases). Between the trimmed V and J ends, which lost 6 bases and 0 bases, there was a span of 12 bases. CDR3 length equals 15 residues. Germline CDR1 MGHDK, CDR2 SYGVNS. The CDR3 DNA reads TGTGCCAGCAGGGGAGGGGGGCCTAGCAATCAGCCCCAGCATTTT. This translates into CASRGGGPSNQPQHF.

The chain is built from TRBV11-2 and TRBJ2-5; the match to TRBD1 covers 8 bases. Germline CDR1 SGHAT, CDR2 FQNNGV. With 6 bases clipped from V and 7 bases from J, the junction kept 13 bases outside the gene matches. The length of the CDR3 is 15 residues. The CDR3 spells CASRTGQGQWGTQYF. For the CDR3, the DNA is TGTGCCAGCAGGACTGGACAGGGCCAATGGGGGACCCAGTACTTC.

V gene TRBV25-1 combines with J gene TRBJ1-1; no clear D. The V and J ends lost 3 bases and 7 bases respectively, with 12 bases between them. Per germline, CDR1 MGHDK and CDR2 SYGVNS. The CDR3 covers 13 residues. The CDR3: CASSDAPTVEAFF. The CDR3, as DNA: TGTGCCAGCAGTGATGCCCCAACAGTTGAAGCTTTCTTT. Combining the CDR3 with reference TRBV25-1 and TRBJ1-1 gives the whole variable domain EADIYQTPRYLVIGTGKKITLECSQTMGHDKMYWYQQDPGMELHLIHYSYGVNSTEKGDLSSESTVSRIRTEHFPLTLESARPSHTSQYLCASSDAPTVEAFFGQGTRLTVV.

This clone has just a few counts. The chain is built from TRBV9 and TRBJ2-2; 10 bases are shared with TRBD2. V shed 0 bases, J shed 6 bases, and the junction held 5 bases outside the gene matches. The CDR3 extends over 16 amino acids. Germline V gives CDR1 SGDLS, CDR2 YYNGEE. CDR3 nucleotide sequence: TGTGCCAGCAGCGTAGTAGGTAGCGGGAGGCCCGGGGAGCTGTTTTTT. Protein: CASSVVGSGRPGELFF. Variable domain in full (rest from reference TRBV9 and TRBJ2-2): DSGVTQTPKHLITATGQRVTLRCSPRSGDLSVYWYQQSLDQGLQFLIQYYNGEERAKGNILERFSAQQFPDLHSELNLSSLELGDSALYFCASSVVGSGRPGELFFGEGSRLTVL.